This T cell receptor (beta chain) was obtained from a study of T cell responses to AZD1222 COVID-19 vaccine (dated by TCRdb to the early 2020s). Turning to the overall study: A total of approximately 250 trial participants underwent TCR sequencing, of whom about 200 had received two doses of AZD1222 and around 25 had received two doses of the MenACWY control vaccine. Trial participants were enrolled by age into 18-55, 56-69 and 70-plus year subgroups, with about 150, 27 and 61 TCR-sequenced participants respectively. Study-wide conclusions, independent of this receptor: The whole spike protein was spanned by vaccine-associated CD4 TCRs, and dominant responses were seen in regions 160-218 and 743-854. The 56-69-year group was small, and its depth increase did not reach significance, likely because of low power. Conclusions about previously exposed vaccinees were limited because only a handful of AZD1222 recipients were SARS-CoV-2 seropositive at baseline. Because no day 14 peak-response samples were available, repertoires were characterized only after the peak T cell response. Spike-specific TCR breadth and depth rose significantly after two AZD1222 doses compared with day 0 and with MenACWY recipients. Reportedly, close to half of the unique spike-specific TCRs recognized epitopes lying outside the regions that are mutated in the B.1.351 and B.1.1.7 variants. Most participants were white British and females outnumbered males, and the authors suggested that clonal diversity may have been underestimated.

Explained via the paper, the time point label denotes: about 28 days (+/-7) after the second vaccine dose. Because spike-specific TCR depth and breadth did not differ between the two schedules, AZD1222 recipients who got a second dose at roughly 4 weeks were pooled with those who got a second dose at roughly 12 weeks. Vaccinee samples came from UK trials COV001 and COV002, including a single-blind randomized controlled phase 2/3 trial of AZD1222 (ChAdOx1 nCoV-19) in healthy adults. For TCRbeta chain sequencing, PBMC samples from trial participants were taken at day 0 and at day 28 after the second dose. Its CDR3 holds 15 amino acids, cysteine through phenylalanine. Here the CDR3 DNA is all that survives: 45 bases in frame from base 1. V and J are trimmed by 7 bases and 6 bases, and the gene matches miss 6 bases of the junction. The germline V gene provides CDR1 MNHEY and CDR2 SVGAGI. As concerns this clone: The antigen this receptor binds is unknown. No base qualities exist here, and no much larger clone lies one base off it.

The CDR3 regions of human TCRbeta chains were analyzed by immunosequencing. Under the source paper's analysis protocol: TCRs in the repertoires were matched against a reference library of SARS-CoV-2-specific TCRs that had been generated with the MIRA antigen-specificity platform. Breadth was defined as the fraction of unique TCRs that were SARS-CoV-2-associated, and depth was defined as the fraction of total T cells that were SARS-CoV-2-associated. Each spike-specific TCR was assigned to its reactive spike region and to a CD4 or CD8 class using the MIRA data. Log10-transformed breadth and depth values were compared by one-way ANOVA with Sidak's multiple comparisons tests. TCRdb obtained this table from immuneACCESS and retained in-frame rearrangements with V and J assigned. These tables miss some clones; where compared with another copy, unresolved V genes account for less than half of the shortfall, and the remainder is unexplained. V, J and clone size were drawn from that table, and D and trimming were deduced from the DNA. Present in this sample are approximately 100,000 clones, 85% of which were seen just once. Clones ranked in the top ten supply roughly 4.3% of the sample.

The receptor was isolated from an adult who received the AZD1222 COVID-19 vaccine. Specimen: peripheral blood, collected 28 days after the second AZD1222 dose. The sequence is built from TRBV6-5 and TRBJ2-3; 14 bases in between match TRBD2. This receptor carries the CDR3 CASKGLAGGRDTQYF. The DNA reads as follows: TGTGCCAGCAAAGGACTAGCGGGAGGACGGGATACGCAGTATTTT.